This T cell receptor beta chain was identified in a study of PD-1 blockade in mismatch repair-deficient tumors. TCR sequencing covered a few patients who responded to pembrolizumab. Germline V gene sequence: CDR1 MRHNA, CDR2 SNTAGT. The CDR3 runs 16 residues. V lost 4 bases to trimming and J lost 5 bases, with 21 bases between them. Clones were read by immunoSEQ multiplex PCR, and TCRdb kept only the in-frame ones, dropping some. This sample has around 100,000 clones, with roughly 80% found just once. This sequence originates from an adult with mismatch repair-deficient cancer. The V call is TRBV6-4, the J call TRBJ2-7, with D possibly being TRBD2 (6 bases). Specimen: peripheral blood, collected approximately 14 months after starting pembrolizumab. CDR3 sequence reads: CASSGKLSGEAHEQYF. In DNA form, the CDR3 reads TGTGCCAGCAGTGGCAAACTTAGCGGAGAGGCCCACGAGCAGTACTTC.